The 27 T cell receptor beta chains reported below all come from one sample, sequenced in a study of cytomegalovirus exposure and HLA in healthy donors (TCRdb year 2017). Library preparation was by the immunoSEQ multiplex PCR assay. For the multiplex PCR, a mixture combining 60 forward primers for TCR Vbeta segments and 13 reverse primers for TCR Jbeta segments was used. The source is immuneACCESS, and TCRdb retained only in-frame sequences with V and J called. Part of the clones is not carried over; for the studies checked, unresolved V genes explain less than half of this, and the remainder is unexplained. The sample profile shows more than 85,000 clones; more than 60% of them were found once. The ten largest account for around 5.9% of the sample. The sample consisted of PBMCs. The receptors here all came from a young man in good health and CMV-seropositive.

This sequence joins TRBV5-6 and TRBJ1-1; possibly TRBD1 for D (6 bases). The CDR3 has 15 residues. Germline CDR1 reads SGHDT; CDR2 reads YYEEEE. Deletions cut 0 bases from V and 5 bases from J, with 14 bases between. CDR3 in amino acids: CASSLVDRLGTEAFF. In DNA form, the CDR3 reads TGTGCCAGCAGCTTGGTAGACAGGTTGGGGACTGAAGCTTTCTTT.

The chain combines TRBV19 with TRBJ1-2, with 7 bases that match TRBD1. CDR1 and CDR2 from the germline V gene are LNHDA and SQIVND (reference sequence). The CDR3 contains 15 residues. With V trimmed by 3 bases and J by 3 bases, 7 bases remained unmatched. CDR3 in DNA: TGTGCCAGTAGTATGGGACAGCTTCTAGACTATGGCTACACCTTC. Translation gives CASSMGQLLDYGYTF.

A few counts support this clone. The chain couples TRBV9 to TRBJ2-3; 7 positions agree with TRBD2. This CDR3 comprises 15 residues. CDR1 and CDR2 from the germline V gene are SGDLS and YYNGEE. The V and J ends lost 2 bases and 3 bases, in that order; junction bases with no gene match: 6. The CDR3 loop reads CASSVRGSVTDTQYF. The CDR3 DNA is TGTGCCAGCAGCGTGCGGGGGTCGGTGACAGATACGCAGTATTTT.

In this sample, this clone turned up a few times. V usage is TRBV30 and J usage is TRBJ1-1; TRBD1 might be the D (5 bases). CDR3 length: 13 amino acids. CDR1 is GTSNPN, CDR2 SVGIG, per germline (reference sequence). The V and J ends lost 0 bases and 3 bases respectively, with 8 bases between them. CDR3 sequence reads: CAWSVAGDTEAFF. The CDR3 region has the DNA TGTGCCTGGAGTGTAGCGGGGGACACTGAAGCTTTCTTT.

To note about this clone: Germline is not matched at one junction end, which may reflect a read error. V usage is TRBV4-2 and J usage is TRBJ1-2; D gene ambiguous. The CDR3 is 12 residues long. The germline V gene encodes CDR1 LGHNA and CDR2 YNFKEQ. CDR3 DNA: TGTGCCAGCAGCCAAGATTTCGGGAAAGAAAGCTTC. Protein: CASSQDFGKESF.

The sample holds a few counts of this clone. The rearrangement links TRBV19 to TRBJ1-5; possible D gene TRBD1, 5 bases. Trimming shortened V by 6 bases and J by 6 bases, and 12 bases separated the two germline ends. Germline CDR1 is LNHDA and CDR2 is SQIVND (reference sequence). The length of the CDR3 is 13 residues. The CDR3 reads CASRQGWGQPQHF. CDR3 nucleotide sequence: TGTGCCAGTAGGCAGGGATGGGGTCAGCCCCAGCATTTT.

The chain recombines TRBV7-6 with TRBJ1-4; TRBD1 matches at 8 bases. The CDR3 loop spans 16 amino acids. The germline V gene encodes CDR1 SGHVS and CDR2 FNYEAQ. V dropped 4 bases and J dropped 10; count of bases not matched to a gene: 14. DNA for the CDR3: TGTGCCAGCAGCTCCATTATGGGGACAGGAGGTGGAAAACTGTTTTTT. Residues: CASSSIMGTGGGKLFF.

V gene TRBV7-2 combines with J gene TRBJ2-2; 7 bases are a match to TRBD2. The length of the CDR3 is 15 residues. The V gene's germline CDR1 is SGHTA and CDR2 FQGNSA. V gave up 3 bases and J gave up 3 bases; unmatched junction bases: 4. This chain's CDR3 is CASSFPSGYTGELFF. Here the CDR3 DNA reads TGTGCCAGCAGCTTTCCTAGCGGATACACCGGGGAGCTGTTTTTT.

The V and J genes are TRBV5-8 and TRBJ2-5; the match to TRBD2 covers 8 bases. The last part of the DNA fits TRBJ2-7 better; the J call may be wrong. The CDR3 runs 13 residues. Germline V gives CDR1 SGHTS, CDR2 YDEGEE. For the CDR3, the DNA is TGTGCCAGCAGGCCCCGGGGGGGCCACGAGCAGTACTTC. This translates into CASRPRGGHEQYF.

The V call is TRBV19, the J call TRBJ2-2, with D perhaps matching TRBD2 (7 bases). The V gene lost 6 bases and the J gene lost 5 bases, with 16 bases spanning the gap. There are 15 residues in the CDR3. Germline-derived CDR1 and CDR2 are LNHDA and SQIVND (reference sequence). DNA of the CDR3: TGTGCCAGTAGCAGCTTAGGGGGGGCAACCGGGGAGCTGTTTTTT. Its translation: CASSSLGGATGELFF.

The chain is built from TRBV25-1 and TRBJ2-1; the match to TRBD1 covers 8 bases. The V gene end was trimmed by 6 bases and the J gene end by 5 bases; junction bases not matched to a gene: 6. This CDR3 is 14 amino acids long. Per the germline V gene, CDR1 is MGHDK and CDR2 is SYGVNS. The CDR3 DNA reads TGTGCCAGCAGCCCGGGACAGGCTAACAATGAGCAGTTCTTC. The encoded protein is CASSPGQANNEQFF.

This clone has just one count. In DNA form, the CDR3 reads TGTGCCAGCAGCCAACCCCCAGGGCCCGGAAACACCATATATTTT. This translates into CASSQPPGPGNTIYF. This sequence joins TRBV9 and TRBJ1-3, with D possibly being TRBD1 (5 bases). V was cut by 4 bases and J by 4 bases, with 15 bases left in between. The CDR3 has 15 amino acids. Germline CDR1 reads SGDLS; CDR2 reads YYNGEE.

This chain connects TRBV11-2 to TRBJ2-2; D call uncertain. V lost 1 base to trimming and J lost 6 bases, with 6 bases between them. The CDR3 is made up of 13 amino acids. CDR1 SGHAT and CDR2 FQNNGV come from the germline V gene. CDR3 bases: TGTGCCAGCAGCTTAGGAGCTGCCGGGGAGCTGTTTTTT. Translating gives CASSLGAAGELFF.

The rearrangement links TRBV30 to TRBJ1-6; a possible D gene is TRBD1 (6 bases). V lost 3 bases to trimming and J lost 9 bases, with 9 bases between them. Germline lookup yields CDR1 GTSNPN and CDR2 SVGIG (reference sequence). The CDR3 has 12 residues. The CDR3 DNA reads TGTGCCTGGAGGGGGGGGCCTTCACCCCTCCACTTT. This gives the protein CAWRGGPSPLHF.

The chain joins TRBV19 to TRBJ1-1; no firm D call. The CDR3 covers 13 residues. Germline CDR1 and CDR2: LNHDA and SQIVND (reference sequence). The V and J ends lost 3 bases and 1 base respectively, with 6 bases between them. The CDR3: CASSMVANTEAFF. The CDR3 DNA follows: TGTGCCAGTAGTATGGTGGCGAACACTGAAGCTTTCTTT.

The chain is built from TRBV6-4 and TRBJ2-5; 9 bases fit TRBD1. TRBJ2-7 explains the end of the DNA better; the J call may be wrong. Germline CDR1 and CDR2: MRHNA and SNTAGT. CDR3 length: 16 amino acids. The CDR3 sequence: CASSPGPWTGVSEQYF. The CDR3 region has the DNA TGTGCCAGCAGTCCGGGACCTTGGACAGGGGTTAGCGAGCAGTACTTC.

This clone showed up just once. J is TRBJ1-5 and V is TRBV27; 9 bases map to TRBD1. Germline values: CDR1 MNHEY, CDR2 SMNVEV (reference sequence). J was trimmed by 3 bases and V by 5 bases; bases with no gene match: 2. The CDR3 length is 14 residues. DNA of the CDR3: TGTGCCAGCAGTGGACAGGGGAACAATCAGCCCCAGCATTTT. Its translation is CASSGQGNNQPQHF.

V and J are TRBV7-6 and TRBJ2-7, with 7 bases that match TRBD1. Per the germline V gene, CDR1 is SGHVS and CDR2 is FNYEAQ. The V and J ends lost 3 bases and 2 bases, in that order; junction bases with no gene match: 1. The CDR3 has 13 amino acids. The DNA for the CDR3 is TGTGCCAGCAGCTTTGACAGGGCCTACGAGCAGTACTTC. Its translation: CASSFDRAYEQYF.

This chain links TRBV6-5 with TRBJ2-5, with D possibly TRBD1 on 6 matching bases. Germline CDR1 is MNHEY and CDR2 is SVGAGI. The CDR3 has 12 residues. V was clipped by 6 bases and J by 6 bases, with 11 bases between them. The CDR3: CASRNRVQTQYF. DNA for the CDR3: TGTGCCAGCAGAAACAGGGTACAGACCCAGTACTTC.

A few counts support this clone. This sequence joins TRBV27 and TRBJ1-1; TRBD1 might be the D (6 bases). Germline V CDR1 and CDR2: MNHEY, SMNVEV (reference sequence). Trimming cost V 2 bases and J 11 bases, with 15 bases left between them. The CDR3 sequence is 13 residues long. The CDR3: CASSLVGEGQAFF. As DNA, the CDR3 is TGTGCCAGCAGTTTAGTCGGGGAAGGACAGGCTTTCTTT.

The rearrangement uses TRBV19 and TRBJ1-5; 8 nucleotides match TRBD1. V shed 10 bases, J shed 5 bases, and the junction held 13 bases outside the gene matches. The germline gives CDR1 LNHDA, CDR2 SQIVND (reference sequence). The CDR3 sequence is 15 residues long. CDR3 bases: TGTGCCACCGTGGGCGGGGACAGGACTTATCAGCCCCAGCATTTT. It codes for CATVGGDRTYQPQHF.

This sequence joins TRBV7-6 and TRBJ1-4; 9 positions agree with TRBD1. Germline-derived CDR1 and CDR2 are SGHVS and FNYEAQ. The CDR3 is 21 residues long. V shed 0 bases and J 8 bases; nucleotides not matched to a gene: 22. The chain's CDR3 is CASSLASLTGTGITGWEKLFF. The DNA for the CDR3 is TGTGCCAGCAGCTTAGCGTCCCTGACCGGGACAGGGATAACCGGGTGGGAAAAACTGTTTTTT.

The chain employs TRBV7-9 and TRBJ2-7, with a tentative D call TRBD2 (6 bases). CDR3 length: 14 amino acids. Germline V gene sequence: CDR1 SEHNR, CDR2 FQNEAQ (reference sequence). V lost 1 base and J 3 bases, leaving 10 bases between the germline ends. CDR3 nucleotides: TGTGCCAGCAGCTTAGGCACTAGCATCTACGAGCAGTACTTC. The encoded protein is CASSLGTSIYEQYF.

This rearrangement joins TRBV6-6 to TRBJ1-1, with 7 bases matching TRBD1. This CDR3 is 15 amino acids long. Germline loops: CDR1 MNHNY, CDR2 SVGAGI (reference sequence). Losses at the gene ends were 0 bases for V and 4 bases for J; bases not matched to a gene: 5. CDR3 region: CASSYSPGGGTEAFF. The CDR3 DNA reads as TGTGCCAGCAGTTACTCCCCAGGGGGAGGCACTGAAGCTTTCTTT.

The V and J genes are TRBV4-1 and TRBJ2-3; 9 nucleotides line up with TRBD2. V lost 2 bases, J lost 0 bases, and 6 bases stayed unmatched. The CDR3 spans 17 residues. CDR1 is MGHRA, CDR2 YSYEKL, per germline. The CDR3 loop is CASSQSLAGSSTDTQYF. CDR3 coding DNA: TGCGCCAGCAGCCAATCCCTAGCGGGGTCGAGCACAGATACGCAGTATTTT.

This clone was observed a handful of times. The chain uses TRBV19 and TRBJ1-1; 7 bases are a match to TRBD1. The germline V gene encodes CDR1 LNHDA and CDR2 SQIVND (reference sequence). The CDR3 runs to 13 residues. V dropped 6 bases and J dropped 3; count of bases not matched to a gene: 4. CDR3 residues: CASSFQGDTEAFF. CDR3 DNA sequence: TGTGCCAGTAGCTTCCAGGGGGACACTGAAGCTTTCTTT.

This clone occurred a few times. V gene TRBV5-1 combines with J gene TRBJ2-3, with 12 bases that match TRBD2. Per germline, CDR1 SGHRS and CDR2 YFSETQ. This CDR3 is built from 15 residues. The V segment lost 8 bases and the J segment 2 bases; nucleotides outside the gene matches: 6. The CDR3 protein is CASKTSGGFTDTQYF. In DNA form, the CDR3 reads TGCGCCAGTAAAACTAGCGGGGGGTTCACAGATACGCAGTATTTT.